This entry features one T cell receptor beta chain sequence. The CDR3 totals 14 residues. CDR1 is SGHRS, CDR2 YFSETQ, per germline. Trimming took 1 base from V and 0 from J, leaving 7 bases between them. The sample comes from a study of T cell changes during pregnancy in multiple sclerosis. Generated by immunoSEQ multiplex PCR, the TCRdb table keeps only in-frame clones and is missing some. Of roughly 80,000 clones listed, roughly 93% are singletons. The source is a female donor with multiple sclerosis, enrolled in a pregnancy study. The V and J genes are TRBV5-1 and TRBJ1-2; a possible D gene is TRBD1 (5 bases). Sequences were derived from peripheral blood, sampled in the second trimester of pregnancy. For the CDR3, the DNA is TGCGCCAGCAGCTTGCAGGGCTCTAACTATGGCTACACCTTC. It is translated as CASSLQGSNYGYTF.